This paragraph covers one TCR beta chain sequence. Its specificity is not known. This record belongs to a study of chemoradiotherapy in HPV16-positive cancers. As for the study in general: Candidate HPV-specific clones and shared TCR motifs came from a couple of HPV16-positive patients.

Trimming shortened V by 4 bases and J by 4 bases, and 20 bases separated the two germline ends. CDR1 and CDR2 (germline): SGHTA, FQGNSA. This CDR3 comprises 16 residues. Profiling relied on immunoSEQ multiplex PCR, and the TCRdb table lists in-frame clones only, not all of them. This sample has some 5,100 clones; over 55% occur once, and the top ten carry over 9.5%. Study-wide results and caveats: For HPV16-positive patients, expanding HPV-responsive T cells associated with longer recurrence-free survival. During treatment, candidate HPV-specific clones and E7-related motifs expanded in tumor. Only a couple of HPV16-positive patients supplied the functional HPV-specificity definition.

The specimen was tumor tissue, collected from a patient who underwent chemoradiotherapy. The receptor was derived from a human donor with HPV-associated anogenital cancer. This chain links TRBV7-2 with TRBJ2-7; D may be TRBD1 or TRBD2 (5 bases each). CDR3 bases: TGTGCCAGCAGCTCGACCCCGGGACCCGGAACTTACGAGCAGTACTTC. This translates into CASSSTPGPGTYEQYF.